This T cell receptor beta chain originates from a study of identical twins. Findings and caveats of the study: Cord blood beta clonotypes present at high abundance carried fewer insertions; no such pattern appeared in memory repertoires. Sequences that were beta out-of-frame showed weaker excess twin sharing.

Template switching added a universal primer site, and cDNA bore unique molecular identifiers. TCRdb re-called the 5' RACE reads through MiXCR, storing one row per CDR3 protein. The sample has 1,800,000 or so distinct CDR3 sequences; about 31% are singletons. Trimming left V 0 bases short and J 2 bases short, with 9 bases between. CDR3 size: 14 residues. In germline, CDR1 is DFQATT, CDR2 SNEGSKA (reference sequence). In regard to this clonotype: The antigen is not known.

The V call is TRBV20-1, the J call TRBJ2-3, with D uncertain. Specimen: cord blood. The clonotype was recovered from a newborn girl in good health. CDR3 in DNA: TGCAGTGCTAGAGATCGACGGAACACAGATACGCAGTATTTT. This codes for CSARDRRNTDTQYF.